This T cell receptor beta chain stems from a study of regulatory T cells in long-lasting Graves disease. Ten or more counts support this clonotype. As for time point: newly diagnosed GD, antithyroid drugs for less than 3 months. Extracted PBMC RNA gave rise to the TCR library. The germline CDR1 and CDR2 sequences are GTSNPN and SVGIG (reference sequence). V was pared by 1 base and J by 1 base, with 13 bases between. CDR3 length equals 15 residues. Library construction for TCR beta used iRepertoire HTBI primers and Arm-PCR of CDR3 regions. One entry per CDR3 protein results from TCRdb running MiXCR on the multiplex PCR reads. The sample shows around 420,000 distinct CDR3 sequences, approximately 16% of them seen only once. These same records also appear under a second study, on T cells in Graves' hyperthyroidism and ophthalmopathy.

The receptor was isolated from a woman between 35 and 50 years old with Graves disease. Here the sequenced sample was peripheral blood mononuclear cells (PBMCs), taken at new diagnosis, from a patient treated with antithyroid drugs. V usage is TRBV30 and J usage is TRBJ1-1; maybe TRBD1 (5 bases). The CDR3 bases are TGTGCCTGGAGTGCCGTAGGGACGGAGAACACTGAAGCTTTCTTT. It yields the protein CAWSAVGTENTEAFF.